Listed below are T cell receptor beta chains from one sample, sequenced in a study of PD-L1 blockade in urothelial cancer. Profiling relied on immunoSEQ multiplex PCR, and the TCRdb table lists in-frame clones only, not all of them. Among about 50,000 clones listed, approximately 77% were seen once. The sample consisted of PBMCs, taken around atezolizumab (anti-PD-L1) treatment. These receptors all stem from a man between 70 and 80 years old with urothelial cancer. The CDR3 runs from the conserved cysteine through the conserved F or W.

v_gene	j_gene	CDR3aa
TRBV11-3	TRBJ2-7	CASSPDGSSYEQYF
TRBV10-3	TRBJ1-2	CAISGGRQGAADGYTF
TRBV4-1	TRBJ2-7	CASSQQWGDSSYEQYF
TRBV11-2	TRBJ1-2	CASSFTGSYGYTF
TRBV7-6	TRBJ1-2	CASSLASGGGYTF
TRBV29-1	TRBJ1-1	CSVEDRGLNTEAFF
TRBV9	TRBJ2-2	CASSVGLAGGTGELFF
TRBV27	TRBJ2-6	CASSLSGTSRGANVLTF
TRBV10-3	TRBJ2-3	CAAQGLGTDTQYF
TRBV9	TRBJ2-1	CASSATSGKFEQFF
TRBV4-3	TRBJ2-7	CASSQDSQGAGEQYF
TRBV6-5	TRBJ1-6	CASSYESSYNSPLHF
TRBV9	TRBJ2-1	CASSVASGNSYNEQFF
TRBV25-1	TRBJ2-1	CASRDLEGANEQFF
TRBV4-3	TRBJ1-5	CASSQDLEVQPQHF
TRBV11-3	TRBJ2-7	CASSYSTRGEQYF
TRBV4-1	TRBJ1-1	CASRLSGHLNTEAFF
TRBV7-9	TRBJ2-1	CASSFAGEFWEQFF
TRBV28	TRBJ2-3	CASRSGTLPDTQYF
TRBV11-3	TRBJ2-2	CASSFGTANTGELFF
TRBV2	TRBJ2-7	CASSRLAGKHGVEQYF
TRBV5-1	TRBJ2-4	CASSLAGVAKNIQYF
TRBV27	TRBJ2-1	CASSFHPRVFAGRDNEQFF
TRBV4-2	TRBJ1-3	CASSQELQGYSGNTIYF
TRBV5-4	TRBJ2-7	CASSFGLAGDEQYF
TRBV7-2	TRBJ2-5	CASSFQTGQETQYF
TRBV6-5	TRBJ2-5	CASSYDAGQETQYF
TRBV4-3	TRBJ2-3	CASSQVHSSNTDTQYF
TRBV29-1	TRBJ2-1	CTVLVYNEQFF
TRBV6-5	TRBJ2-7	CASSYSGQGAQEQYF
TRBV27	TRBJ1-2	CASSVRANYGYTF
TRBV15	TRBJ2-5	CATSTKTSGQETQYF
TRBV7-2	TRBJ1-5	CASSFGVNNQPQHF
TRBV5-1	TRBJ1-2	CASSLQGDNYGYTF
TRBV28	TRBJ1-1	CASSLDQGKAFF
TRBV18	TRBJ1-5	CASSPGQYSNQPQHF
TRBV7-2	TRBJ1-2	CASSLASGTPYGYTF
TRBV4-1	TRBJ1-5	CASSQATGDGRYDNQPQHF
TRBV19	TRBJ2-7	CASSLKTSGNYEQYF
TRBV6-5	TRBJ1-1	CASSYALRGKGSEAFF
TRBV4-1	TRBJ2-7	CASSQEGRTTGIGGEQYF
TRBV19	TRBJ2-4	CASRGGTGAVKNIQYF
TRBV7-9	TRBJ2-5	CASSLRAGYQETQYF
TRBV11-2	TRBJ1-6	CASSFDRGGRNSPLHF
TRBV2	TRBJ1-1	CASRAPTVNTEAFF
TRBV6-1	TRBJ2-7	CASRGGEFADYEQYF
TRBV4-2	TRBJ2-7	CASSQDSGTGNEQYF
TRBV7-6	TRBJ1-6	CASSLGPSSYNSPLHF
TRBV29-1	TRBJ1-1	CSVETGGGTEAFF
TRBV4-1	TRBJ1-6	CASRPMPGHKMAYNSPLHF
TRBV7-9	TRBJ1-4	CASNTGSGTNEKLFF
TRBV19	TRBJ1-5	CASSPLGQGERGNQPQHF
TRBV14	TRBJ1-1	CASSQLLGRINTEAFF
TRBV19	TRBJ2-3	CASSTNRGYTDTQYF